Detailed here is one T cell receptor beta chain. The antigen remains undetermined. In each case, RNA was isolated and then reverse transcribed into cDNA as the sequencing template. Using immunoSEQ multiplex PCR, the repertoire was profiled, and TCRdb retains in-frame clones only, with some absent. Of more than 95,000 clones listed, more than 30% are singletons. This entry comes from a study of CD8+ T cells in alopecia areata. The wider study: Tofacitinib exposure lasted 6 to 18 months, followed by 6 months off drug. Whole-study results and caveats: It was lesional scalp, especially alopecia totalis/universalis, that showed higher clonality than normal scalp. Against the mouse data, patients shared TCRs less clearly, possibly for HLA reasons.

Trimming removed 1 base from V and 3 bases from J, with 7 bases in between. Germline V gene sequence: CDR1 SGHVS, CDR2 FQNEAQ. The CDR3 runs to 14 residues. This sequence joins TRBV7-8 and TRBJ2-1; D is uncertain. The sample comprised CD4+ T cells sorted from blood. This TCR was recovered from a human donor with alopecia areata. The chain's CDR3 is CASSLDSDYNEQFF. CDR3 nucleotide sequence: TGTGCCAGCAGCTTAGACAGTGACTACAATGAGCAGTTCTTC.